The sequence of this T cell receptor (beta chain) was determined in a study of cytomegalovirus exposure and HLA in healthy donors. This clone was seen once. Its antigen is not known. The germline gives CDR1 ENHRY, CDR2 SYGVKD. This CDR3 comprises 17 residues. V lost 1 base, J lost 2 bases, and 15 bases lay in between. Primers: 60 Vbeta forward and 13 Jbeta reverse. The repertoire was sequenced with immunoSEQ multiplex PCR; TCRdb's copy has only in-frame clones and lacks some. Among some 160,000 clones, around 84% were seen once, and the ten largest hold 3.1%. Study observations and caveats: Sequencing depth roughly uniform across donors was assumed in presence/absence analyses. CMV serostatus stood as the only immune exposure information on hand. Later analysis demonstrated an association between a missense DCLRE1C variant and TCR beta V- and J-gene trimming.

Material: PBMCs. This clonotype originated in a woman between 40 and 50 years old in good health and CMV-seronegative. The chain combines TRBV10-3 with TRBJ1-5, with D possibly TRBD1 on 5 matching bases. The CDR3 loop is CAISEFRTGLGNQPQHF. The CDR3 bases are TGTGCCATCAGTGAGTTCAGGACGGGACTTGGCAATCAGCCCCAGCATTTT.